The rows below give T cell receptor beta chains drawn from one sample of a study of stem cell transplantation in POMP-related autoinflammatory disease. Libraries were prepared by immunoSEQ multiplex PCR; TCRdb keeps only in-frame clonotypes and omits some of them. The table records about 2,000 clones, roughly nine tenths of them present only once. Sequencing was performed on Tregs from PBMCs, taken before stem cell transplantation. These receptors were collected from a human donor with POMP-related autoinflammation and immune dysregulation (PRAID). Both conserved end residues are part of each CDR3. A D gene is named only where the DNA matches it firmly. Clone size is stated in some rows and not others, as once, few, many or a class when expanded.

clone_size j_call v_call d_call cdr3_aa cdr3_nt
NA TRBJ2-5 TRBV7-6 NA CASSFSGVVKTQYF TGTGCCAGCAGCTTCTCGGGGGTTGTAAAGACCCAGTACTTC
NA TRBJ2-6 TRBV7-3 NA CASSLSSRDSGANVLTF TGTGCCAGCAGCTTAAGTTCGCGGGACTCTGGGGCCAACGTCCTGACTTTC
NA TRBJ2-5 TRBV2 TRBD2 CASSREGGETQYF TGTGCCAGCAGCCGGGAGGGGGGGGAGACCCAGTACTTC
NA TRBJ2-1 TRBV29-1 NA CSASLDPSSYNEQFF TGCAGCGCCTCCCTCGACCCCAGCTCCTACAATGAGCAGTTCTTC
once TRBJ1-5 TRBV5-1 NA CASSLVTRDPSSLKKPQHF TGCGCCAGCAGCTTGGTTACTCGGGACCCGAGCAGCCTTAAGAAGCCCCAGCATTTT
NA TRBJ2-2 TRBV7-9 NA CASSFGTGELFF TGTGCCAGCAGCTTCGGCACCGGGGAGCTGTTTTTT
NA TRBJ2-7 TRBV5-5 TRBD1 CASSGGQGYSYEQYF TGTGCCAGCAGCGGCGGACAGGGGTACTCCTACGAGCAGTACTTC
NA TRBJ1-4 TRBV25-1 NA CASSEGFDRRGEKLFF TGTGCCAGCAGTGAGGGCTTCGACAGGAGGGGCGAAAAACTGTTTTTT
few TRBJ1-6 TRBV2 NA CASSEGTVNSPLHF TGTGCCAGCAGTGAAGGGACAGTCAATTCACCCCTCCACTTT
NA TRBJ1-1 TRBV14 NA CASSLTLVNTEAFF TGTGCCAGCAGCCTAACCTTGGTGAACACTGAAGCTTTCTTT
NA TRBJ1-5 TRBV6-5 NA CARTSGTTDNQPQHF TGTGCCAGGACTTCCGGGACAACGGATAATCAGCCCCAGCATTTT
NA TRBJ2-3 TRBV18 TRBD1 CASSPGQGYADTQYF TGTGCCAGCTCACCCGGACAGGGGTATGCAGATACGCAGTATTTT
NA TRBJ2-7 TRBV18 TRBD2 CAGSPRTSGRGEQYF TGTGCCGGCTCACCTCGGACTAGCGGGAGGGGCGAGCAGTACTTC
NA TRBJ2-5 TRBV4-1 NA CASSLLPVRTSEETQYF TGCGCCAGCAGCCTCCTCCCTGTCCGGACCTCGGAAGAGACCCAGTACTTC
once TRBJ2-7 TRBV28 TRBD2 CASSRTRPPYEQYF TGTGCCAGCAGCCGGACTAGGCCCCCTTACGAGCAGTACTTC
NA TRBJ2-1 TRBV10-3 TRBD1 CAISPNARGLTYNEQFF TGTGCCATCAGTCCAAACGCCAGGGGGCTTACCTACAATGAGCAGTTCTTC
NA TRBJ1-1 TRBV5-4 NA CATKKGGFTEAFF TGTGCCACCAAAAAGGGAGGGTTCACTGAAGCTTTCTTT